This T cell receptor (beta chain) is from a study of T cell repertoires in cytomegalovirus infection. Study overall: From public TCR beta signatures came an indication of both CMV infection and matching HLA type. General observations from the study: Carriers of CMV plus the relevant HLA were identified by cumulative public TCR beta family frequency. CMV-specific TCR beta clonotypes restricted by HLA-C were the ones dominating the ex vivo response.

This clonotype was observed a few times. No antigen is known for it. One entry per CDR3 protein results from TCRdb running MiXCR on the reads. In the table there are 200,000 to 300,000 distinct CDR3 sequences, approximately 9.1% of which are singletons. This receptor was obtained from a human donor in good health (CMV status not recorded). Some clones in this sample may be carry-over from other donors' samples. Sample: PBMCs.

The CDR3 bases are TGCAGTGCTAGGGGGGCCCTGAGCACAGATACGCAGTATTTT. It codes for CSARGALSTDTQYF. The chain joins TRBV20-1 to TRBJ2-3; the D gene is possibly TRBD1 (6 bases). V shed 3 bases and J shed 0 bases, with 10 bases lying between them. CDR3 size: 14 residues. CDR1 and CDR2 from the germline V gene are DFQATT and SNEGSKA (reference sequence).